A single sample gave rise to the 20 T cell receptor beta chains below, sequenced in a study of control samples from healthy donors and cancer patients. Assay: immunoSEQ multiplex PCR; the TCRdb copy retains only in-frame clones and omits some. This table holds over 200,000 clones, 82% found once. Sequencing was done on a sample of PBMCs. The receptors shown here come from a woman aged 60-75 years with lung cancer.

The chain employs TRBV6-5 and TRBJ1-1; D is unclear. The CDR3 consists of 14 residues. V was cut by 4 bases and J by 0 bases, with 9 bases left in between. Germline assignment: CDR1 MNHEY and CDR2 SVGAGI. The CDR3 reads CASSLSTLNTEAFF. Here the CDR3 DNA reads TGTGCCAGCAGTTTGTCCACGCTGAACACTGAAGCTTTCTTT.

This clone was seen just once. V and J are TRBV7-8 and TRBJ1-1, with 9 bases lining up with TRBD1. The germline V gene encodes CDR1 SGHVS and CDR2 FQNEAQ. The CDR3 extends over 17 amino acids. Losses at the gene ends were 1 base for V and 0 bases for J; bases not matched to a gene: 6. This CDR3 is CASSLGTGARMNTEAFF. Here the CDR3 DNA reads TGTGCCAGCAGCTTAGGGACAGGGGCGAGGATGAACACTGAAGCTTTCTTT.

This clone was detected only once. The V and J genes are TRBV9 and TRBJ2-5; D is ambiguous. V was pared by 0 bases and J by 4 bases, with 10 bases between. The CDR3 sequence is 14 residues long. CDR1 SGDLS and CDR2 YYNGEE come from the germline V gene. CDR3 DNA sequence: TGTGCCAGCAGCGTAGCTACCACTACAGAGACCCAGTACTTC. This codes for CASSVATTTETQYF.

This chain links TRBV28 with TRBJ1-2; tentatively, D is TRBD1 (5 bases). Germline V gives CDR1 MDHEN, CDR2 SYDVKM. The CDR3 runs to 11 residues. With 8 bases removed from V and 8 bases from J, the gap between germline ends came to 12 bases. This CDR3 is CASGGNRGYTF. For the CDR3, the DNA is TGTGCCAGCGGGGGTAACAGGGGCTACACCTTC.

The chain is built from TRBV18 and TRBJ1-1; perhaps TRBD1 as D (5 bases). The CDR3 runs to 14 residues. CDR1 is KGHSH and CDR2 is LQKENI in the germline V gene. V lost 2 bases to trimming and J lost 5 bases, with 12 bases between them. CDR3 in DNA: TGTGCCAGCTCACCAAGTTGGGGACGTACTGAAGCTTTCTTT. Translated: CASSPSWGRTEAFF.

The CDR3 protein is CATLSGQGNRATEAFF. In nucleotides, the CDR3 is TGTGCCACCCTTAGTGGACAGGGTAATCGGGCCACTGAAGCTTTCTTT. The rearrangement uses TRBV28 and TRBJ1-1; 8 bases line up with TRBD1. The germline V gene has CDR1 MDHEN and CDR2 SYDVKM. This CDR3 has 16 residues. The V and J ends lost 10 bases and 4 bases, in that order; junction bases with no gene match: 17. Using reference TRBV28 and TRBJ1-1 for the parts outside the CDR3, the full variable domain is DVKVTQSSRYLVKRTGEKVFLECVQDMDHENMFWYRQDPGLGLRLIYFSYDVKMKEKGDIPEGYSVSREKKERFSLILESASTNQTSMYLCATLSGQGNRATEAFFGQGTRLTVV.

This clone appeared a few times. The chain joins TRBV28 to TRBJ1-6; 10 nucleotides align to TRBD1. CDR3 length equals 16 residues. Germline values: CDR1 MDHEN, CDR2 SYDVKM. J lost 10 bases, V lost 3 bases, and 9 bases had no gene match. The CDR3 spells CASSFSGTGDGSPLHF. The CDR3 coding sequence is TGTGCCAGCAGTTTCTCCGGGACAGGGGACGGCTCACCCCTCCACTTT.

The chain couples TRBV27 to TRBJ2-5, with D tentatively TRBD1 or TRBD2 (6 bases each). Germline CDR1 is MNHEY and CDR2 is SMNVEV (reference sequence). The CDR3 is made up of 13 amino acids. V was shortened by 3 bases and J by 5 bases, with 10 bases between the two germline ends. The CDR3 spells CASSFQGRETQYF. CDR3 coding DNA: TGTGCCAGCAGTTTTCAGGGGAGGGAGACCCAGTACTTC.

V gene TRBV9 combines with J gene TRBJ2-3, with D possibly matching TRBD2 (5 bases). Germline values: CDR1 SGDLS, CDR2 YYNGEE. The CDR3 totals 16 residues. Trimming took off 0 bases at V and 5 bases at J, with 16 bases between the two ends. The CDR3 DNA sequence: TGTGCCAGCAGCGTAGCCCCCGGGGTAACCGGAGATACGCAGTATTTT. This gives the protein CASSVAPGVTGDTQYF. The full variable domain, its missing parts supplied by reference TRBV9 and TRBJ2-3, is DSGVTQTPKHLITATGQRVTLRCSPRSGDLSVYWYQQSLDQGLQFLIQYYNGEERAKGNILERFSAQQFPDLHSELNLSSLELGDSALYFCASSVAPGVTGDTQYFGPGTRLTVL.

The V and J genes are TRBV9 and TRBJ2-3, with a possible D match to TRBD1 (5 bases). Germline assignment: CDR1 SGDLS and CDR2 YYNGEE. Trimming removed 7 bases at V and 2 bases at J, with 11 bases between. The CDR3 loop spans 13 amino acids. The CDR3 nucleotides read TGTGCCAGCTCTCCCAGGGTCACAGATACGCAGTATTTT. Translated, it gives CASSPRVTDTQYF.

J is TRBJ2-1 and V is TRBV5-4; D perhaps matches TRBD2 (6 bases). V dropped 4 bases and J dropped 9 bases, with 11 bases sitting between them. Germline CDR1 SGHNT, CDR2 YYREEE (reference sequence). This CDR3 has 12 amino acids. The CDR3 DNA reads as TGTGCCAGCAGCCCCCTTAGCGGTGAGCAGTTCTTC. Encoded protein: CASSPLSGEQFF.

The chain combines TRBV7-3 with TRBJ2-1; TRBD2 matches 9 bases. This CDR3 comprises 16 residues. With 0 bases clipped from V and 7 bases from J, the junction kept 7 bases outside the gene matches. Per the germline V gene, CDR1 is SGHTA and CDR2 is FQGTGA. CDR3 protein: CASSLTGLAGKNEQFF. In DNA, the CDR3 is TGTGCCAGCAGCTTAACGGGTCTAGCGGGGAAAAATGAGCAGTTCTTC. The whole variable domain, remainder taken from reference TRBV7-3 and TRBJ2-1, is GAGVSQTPSNKVTEKGKYVELRCDPISGHTALYWYRQSLGQGPEFLIYFQGTGAADDSGLPNDRFFAVRPEGSVSTLKIQRTERGDSAVYLCASSLTGLAGKNEQFFGPGTRLTVL.

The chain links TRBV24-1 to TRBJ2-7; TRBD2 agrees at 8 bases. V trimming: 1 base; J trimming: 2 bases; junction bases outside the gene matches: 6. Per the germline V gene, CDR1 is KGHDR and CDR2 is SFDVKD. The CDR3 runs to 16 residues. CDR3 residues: CATSDLSLAETYEQYF. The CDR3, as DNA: TGTGCCACCAGTGATTTATCACTAGCGGAGACCTACGAGCAGTACTTC.

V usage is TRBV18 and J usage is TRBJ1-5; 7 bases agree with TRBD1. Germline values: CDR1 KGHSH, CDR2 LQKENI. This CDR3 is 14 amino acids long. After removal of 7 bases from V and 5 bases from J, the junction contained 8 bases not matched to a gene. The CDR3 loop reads CASLDGQVDQPQHF. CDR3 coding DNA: TGTGCCAGCTTAGACGGACAGGTTGATCAGCCCCAGCATTTT.

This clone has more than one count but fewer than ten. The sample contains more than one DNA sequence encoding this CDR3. In DNA, the CDR3 is TGCGCCAGCAGCTTACAAGGAAGTGGCACTGAAGCTTTCTTT. Protein sequence: CASSLQGSGTEAFF. The V call is TRBV5-1, the J call TRBJ1-1; D is ambiguous. The V gene lost 2 bases and the J gene lost 4 bases, with 12 bases spanning the gap. Germline V gene lookup returns CDR1 SGHRS and CDR2 YFSETQ. The length of the CDR3 is 14 residues.

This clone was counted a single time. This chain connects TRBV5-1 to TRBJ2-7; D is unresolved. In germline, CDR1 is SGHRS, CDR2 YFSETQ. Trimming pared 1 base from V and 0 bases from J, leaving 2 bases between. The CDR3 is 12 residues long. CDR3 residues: CASSLSSYEQYF. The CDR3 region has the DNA TGCGCCAGCAGCTTGAGCTCCTACGAGCAGTACTTC.

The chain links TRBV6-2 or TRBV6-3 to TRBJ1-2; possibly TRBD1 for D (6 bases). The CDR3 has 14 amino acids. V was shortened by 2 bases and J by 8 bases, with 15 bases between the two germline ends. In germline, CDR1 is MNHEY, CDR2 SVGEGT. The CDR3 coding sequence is TGTGCCAGCAGTTACGGGGAACAGGGCCGGGGCTACACCTTC. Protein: CASSYGEQGRGYTF.

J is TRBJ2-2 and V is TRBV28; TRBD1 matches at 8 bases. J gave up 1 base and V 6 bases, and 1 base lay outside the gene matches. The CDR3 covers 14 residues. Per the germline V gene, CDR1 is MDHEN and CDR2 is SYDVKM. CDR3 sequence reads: CASRGTGNTGELFF. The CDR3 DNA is TGTGCCAGCAGGGGGACAGGGAACACCGGGGAGCTGTTTTTT.

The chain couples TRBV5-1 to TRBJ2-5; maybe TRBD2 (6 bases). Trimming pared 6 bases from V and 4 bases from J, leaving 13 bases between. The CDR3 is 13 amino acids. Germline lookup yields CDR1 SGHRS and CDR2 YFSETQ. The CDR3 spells CASIRGFGETQYF. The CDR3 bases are TGCGCCAGCATCCGGGGGTTCGGAGAGACCCAGTACTTC.

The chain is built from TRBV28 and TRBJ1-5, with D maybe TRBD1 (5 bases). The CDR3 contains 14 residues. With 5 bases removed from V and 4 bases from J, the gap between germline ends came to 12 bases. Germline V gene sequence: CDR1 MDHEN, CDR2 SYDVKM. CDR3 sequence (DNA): TGTGCCAGCAGTCAGGGCGGGGGGAATCAGCCCCAGCATTTT. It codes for CASSQGGGNQPQHF.